The entry below gives a single T cell receptor beta chain sequence along with its context. The CDR3 contains 15 residues. The germline CDR1 and CDR2 sequences are MNHEY and SVGAGI. TCRdb re-called the 5' RACE reads; every CDR3 protein appears as one record, without DNA. This table lists 190,000 or so distinct CDR3 sequences. The sample is drawn from a study of monozygotic twins with inflammatory bowel disease. Total RNA from whole blood was isolated with no T cell sorting. The chain joins TRBV6-5 to TRBJ1-5. This TCR was sampled from a human donor with ulcerative colitis or Crohn's disease, or a healthy co-twin of an affected twin (not recorded which). The sample taken for sequencing was blood. CDR3 residues: CASSYSQASGQPQHF.